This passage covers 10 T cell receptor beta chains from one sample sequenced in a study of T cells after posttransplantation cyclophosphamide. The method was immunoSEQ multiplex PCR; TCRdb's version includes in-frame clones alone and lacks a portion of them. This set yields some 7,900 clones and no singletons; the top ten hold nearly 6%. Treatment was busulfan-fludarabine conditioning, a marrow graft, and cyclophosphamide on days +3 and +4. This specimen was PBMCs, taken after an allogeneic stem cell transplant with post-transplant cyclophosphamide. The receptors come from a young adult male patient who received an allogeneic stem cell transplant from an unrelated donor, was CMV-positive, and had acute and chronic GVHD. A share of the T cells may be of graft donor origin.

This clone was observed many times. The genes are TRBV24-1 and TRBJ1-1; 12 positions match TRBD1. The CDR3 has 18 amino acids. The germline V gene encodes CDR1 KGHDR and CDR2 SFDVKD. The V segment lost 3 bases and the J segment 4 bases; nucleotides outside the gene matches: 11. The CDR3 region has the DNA TGTGCCACCAGTGATGGTCGGGGGACAGGGGGCATTGGCACTGAAGCTTTCTTT. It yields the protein CATSDGRGTGGIGTEAFF.

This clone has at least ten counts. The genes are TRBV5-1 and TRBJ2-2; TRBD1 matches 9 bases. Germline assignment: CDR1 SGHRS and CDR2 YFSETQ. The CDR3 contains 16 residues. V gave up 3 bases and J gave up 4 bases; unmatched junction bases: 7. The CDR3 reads CASSSGTGWPTGELFF. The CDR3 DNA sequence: TGCGCCAGCAGCTCTGGGACAGGGTGGCCCACCGGGGAGCTGTTTTTT.

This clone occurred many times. CDR3 nucleotide sequence: TGTGCCAGCAGTTACCAGGGATACAATCAGCCCCAGCATTTT. Translated, it gives CASSYQGYNQPQHF. V and J are TRBV12-3 or TRBV12-4 and TRBJ1-5; tentative D call: TRBD1 (5 bases). Trimming left V 4 bases short and J 3 bases short, with 10 bases between. This CDR3 spans 14 amino acids.

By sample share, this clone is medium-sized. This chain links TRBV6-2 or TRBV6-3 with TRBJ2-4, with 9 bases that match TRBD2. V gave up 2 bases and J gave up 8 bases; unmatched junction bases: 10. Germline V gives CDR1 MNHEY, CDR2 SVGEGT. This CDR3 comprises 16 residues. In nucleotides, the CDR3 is TGTGCCAGCAGTTACCCCCAAGCGGGGGGATCGGACATTCAGTACTTC. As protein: CASSYPQAGGSDIQYF.

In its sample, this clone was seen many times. The CDR3 DNA reads TGTGCCAGCAGCTTAGTGAACAGCGGAGTGAACACCGGGGAGCTGTTTTTT. The encoded protein is CASSLVNSGVNTGELFF. The genes are TRBV7-2 and TRBJ2-2; D possibly corresponds to TRBD2 (5 bases). V was clipped by 1 base and J by 1 base, with 13 bases between them. There are 17 residues in the CDR3. Germline V gives CDR1 SGHTA, CDR2 FQGNSA.

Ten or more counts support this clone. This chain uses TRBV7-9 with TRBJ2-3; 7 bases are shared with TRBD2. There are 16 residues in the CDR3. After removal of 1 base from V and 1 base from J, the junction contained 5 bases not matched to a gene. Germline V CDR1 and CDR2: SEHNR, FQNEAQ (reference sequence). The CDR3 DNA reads TGTGCCAGCAGCTTAGACTTTACTAGCGGCACAGATACGCAGTATTTT. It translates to CASSLDFTSGTDTQYF.

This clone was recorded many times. The CDR3 nucleotides read TGCGCCAGCAGCCTAGAGCGGGAGGGCCATGAGCAGTTCTTC. Protein product: CASSLEREGHEQFF. This chain uses TRBV5-1 with TRBJ2-1; 10 bases align to TRBD2. This CDR3 has 14 residues. Germline-derived CDR1 and CDR2 are SGHRS and YFSETQ. The trim removed 4 bases at V and 8 bases at J, leaving 6 bases unmatched.

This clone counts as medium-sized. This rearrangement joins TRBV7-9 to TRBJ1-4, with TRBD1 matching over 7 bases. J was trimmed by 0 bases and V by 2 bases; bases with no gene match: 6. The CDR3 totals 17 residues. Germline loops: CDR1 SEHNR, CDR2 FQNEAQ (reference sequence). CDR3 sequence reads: CASSLNTGAATNEKLFF. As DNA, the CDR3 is TGTGCCAGCAGCTTAAACACAGGGGCGGCAACTAATGAAAAACTGTTTTTT.

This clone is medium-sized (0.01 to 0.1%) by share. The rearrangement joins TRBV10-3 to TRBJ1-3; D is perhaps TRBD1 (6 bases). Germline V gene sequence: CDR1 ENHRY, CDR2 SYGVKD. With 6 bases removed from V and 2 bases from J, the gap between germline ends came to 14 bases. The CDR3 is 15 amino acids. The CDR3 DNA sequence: TGTGCCATCAGATCACAGGGTACGGCTGGAAACACCATATATTTT. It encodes CAIRSQGTAGNTIYF.

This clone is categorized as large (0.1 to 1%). CDR3 protein: CASSPGGTEAFF. CDR3 DNA sequence: TGTGCCAGCAGCCCCGGGGGAACTGAAGCTTTCTTT. V usage is TRBV11-2 and J usage is TRBJ1-1, with a weak D call TRBD1 (5 bases). CDR3 length: 12 amino acids. The germline V and J ends were trimmed by 5 bases and 5 bases, with 9 bases remaining between them. CDR1 and CDR2 from the germline V gene are SGHAT and FQNNGV.